This T cell receptor (beta chain) was obtained from a study of blood T cell repertoires in COVID-19. This clone occurred a few times. The table came from immunoSEQ multiplex PCR; TCRdb's copy has only in-frame clones and leaves some out. The top ten hold over 10% of the sample, which has fewer than 350,000 clones, 86% seen once. Seattle cases were enrolled at active infection and followed longitudinally. The ends were cut back, 0 bases at V and 5 bases at J, with 24 bases in the middle. CDR1 and CDR2 from the germline V gene are SGHDT and YYEEEE. This CDR3 region has 18 residues. The sequenced sample was peripheral blood. The TCR comes from a woman in her 70s with COVID-19, enrolled during active disease. The genes are TRBV5-6 and TRBJ2-7; D possibly corresponds to TRBD2 (6 bases). CDR3 region: CASSLDRGSHATRHEQYF. The CDR3 nucleotides read TGTGCCAGCAGCTTGGATCGGGGGTCACACGCAACACGGCACGAGCAGTACTTC. The entire variable domain, with the rest obtained from reference TRBV5-6 and TRBJ2-7, is as follows: DAGVTQSPTHLIKTRGQQVTLRCSPKSGHDTVSWYQQALGQGPQFIFQYYEEEERQRGNFPDRFSGHQFPNYSSELNVNALLLGDSALYLCASSLDRGSHATRHEQYFGPGTRLTVT.